This is a list of T cell receptor beta chains from one sample in a study of technical replicates of blood from a handful of donors. The data were produced by immunoSEQ multiplex PCR, yet TCRdb's version contains in-frame clones alone and is incomplete. Of over 55,000 clones listed, about 95% are singletons. The sequenced sample consisted of PBMCs. The receptors were sampled from a human donor in good health. Some clones in this sample may be carry-over from other donors' samples. Each CDR3 is given without its conserved first and last residue. Fields, in order: CDR3 length, V gene, clone size, CDR3 protein. Clone size is not always given. Where it is, it says once, few, many or a class for expanded clones.

length: 13
V: TRBV5-1
size: .
CDR3: ASSPTGLLGYGYT

length: 12
V: TRBV19
size: .
CDR3: ASSRLAGYNEQF

length: 13
V: TRBV4-3
size: .
CDR3: ASSQWLAGGETQY

length: 12
V: TRBV6-5
size: .
CDR3: ASISGLSGNTIY

length: 13
V: TRBV4-1
size: .
CDR3: ASSHIGRALREQY

length: 8
V: TRBV7-9
size: .
CDR3: ASGDFTYT

length: 13
V: TRBV18
size: .
CDR3: ASSPTGGAQTEAF

length: 13
V: TRBV5-1
size: once
CDR3: ASSLGRGQGAEQY

length: 13
V: TRBV7-6
size: once
CDR3: ASSLGRGDAYEQY

length: 13
V: TRBV10-3
size: .
CDR3: AISESSAGGDEQY

length: 14
V: TRBV7-9
size: .
CDR3: ASSTSTGGANYGYT

length: 16
V: TRBV9
size: .
CDR3: ASSVSGQGALGGNTIY

length: 13
V: TRBV29-1
size: .
CDR3: SVDIQGKRYNEQF

length: 13
V: TRBV10-3
size: .
CDR3: AISVTSGGSYEQY

length: 13
V: TRBV7-9
size: .
CDR3: ASSLVGQGTYGYT

length: 15
V: TRBV6-4
size: .
CDR3: ASTPGQGAISGNTIY

length: 13
V: TRBV7-9
size: once
CDR3: ASSSNRGAYNEQF